This TCR beta chain emerged from a study of CDR3 diversity in severe acne. TCRdb fed the PCR reads into MiXCR, producing one record per CDR3 protein. The sample records around 83,000 distinct CDR3 sequences, around 54% being singletons. V was cut by 0 bases and J by 4 bases, with 14 bases left in between. Germline values: CDR1 ENHRY, CDR2 SYGVKD. The CDR3 loop spans 16 amino acids. The TCR was taken from a male donor with severe acne vulgaris. This chain connects TRBV10-3 to TRBJ2-3; no clear D. Input material: blood. The CDR3 sequence: CAISESVGFGADTQYF. In DNA form, the CDR3 reads TGTGCCATCAGTGAGTCGGTGGGGTTCGGTGCAGATACGCAGTATTTT.